These 22 T cell receptor beta chains were sequenced from one sample in a study of blood T cell repertoires in COVID-19. The protocol was immunoSEQ multiplex PCR, while the TCRdb copy is restricted to in-frame clones and leaves out a portion. Among 120,000 or so clones listed, around 83% were seen once. Sequenced material: peripheral blood. Receptor source: a man of 80 years or more with active or convalescent COVID-19.

This clone was seen just once. Within the sample, other DNA sequences also encode this same CDR3. The V gene is TRBV6-2 or TRBV6-3, the J gene TRBJ2-7, with D perhaps matching TRBD2 (6 bases). V lost 6 bases and J lost 4, with 10 bases in between. Germline values: CDR1 MNHEY, CDR2 SVGEGT. CDR3 length equals 12 residues. In DNA, the CDR3 is TGTGCCAGCAGCCCCGGGGGATACGAGCAGTACTTC. Amino acid sequence: CASSPGGYEQYF.

This clone came up once. V usage is TRBV5-1 and J usage is TRBJ2-3; D is ambiguous. This CDR3 is built from 13 residues. Trimming stripped 4 bases from V and 3 bases from J, with 9 bases between. Germline V lookup: CDR1 SGHRS, CDR2 YFSETQ. The CDR3 DNA follows: TGCGCCAGCAGCCGCGGTGGGACAGATACGCAGTATTTT. It is translated as CASSRGGTDTQYF.

This chain links TRBV5-1 with TRBJ2-3, with 9 nucleotides matching TRBD2. The CDR3 has 16 residues. V trimming: 4 bases; J trimming: 0 bases; junction bases outside the gene matches: 6. CDR1 is SGHRS, CDR2 YFSETQ, per germline. The CDR3 DNA sequence: TGCGCCAGCAGCCTCGGACTAGCGCAAAGCACAGATACGCAGTATTTT. It specifies CASSLGLAQSTDTQYF.

The CDR3 DNA follows: TGTGCCAGTAGTATCTCAGGGACAGAGGGATACGAGCAGTACTTC. As protein: CASSISGTEGYEQYF. J is TRBJ2-7 and V is TRBV19; 7 bases match TRBD1. The CDR3 is 15 residues long. Germline CDR1 LNHDA, CDR2 SQIVND (reference sequence). V lost 3 bases and J lost 4; bases outside the gene matches: 9.

V usage is TRBV19 and J usage is TRBJ2-7; TRBD2 matches 10 bases. After removal of 4 bases from V and 7 bases from J, the junction contained 4 bases not matched to a gene. Per germline, CDR1 LNHDA and CDR2 SQIVND (reference sequence). This CDR3 comprises 13 residues. CDR3 in DNA: TGTGCCAGTAGTAGTAGCGGGGGGACGGAGCAGTACTTC. This sequence encodes CASSSSGGTEQYF.

The J gene is TRBJ2-1, the V gene TRBV5-4; the D gene is possibly TRBD1 (5 bases). Trimming cost V 5 bases and J 4 bases, with 13 bases left between them. The CDR3 is 14 amino acids. In germline, CDR1 is SGHNT, CDR2 YYREEE (reference sequence). The CDR3 region is CASSPDSSYNEQFF. As DNA, the CDR3 is TGTGCCAGCAGTCCCGACAGTTCTTACAATGAGCAGTTCTTC.

CDR3 DNA sequence: TGTGCCAGCAGGGGCGCTAACTATGGCTACACCTTC. As protein: CASRGANYGYTF. V usage is TRBV12-3 or TRBV12-4 and J usage is TRBJ1-2, with no clear D. The V end was cut by 6 bases, the J end by 0 bases, with 5 bases between. This CDR3 region has 12 residues.

The chain carries TRBV18 and TRBJ2-3; D uncertain. The CDR3 is 15 residues long. V shed 0 bases and J shed 2 bases, with 9 bases lying between them. The germline gives CDR1 KGHSH, CDR2 LQKENI. The CDR3 region is CASSPPSNPTDTQYF. Written as DNA, the CDR3 is TGTGCCAGCTCACCACCAAGCAACCCCACAGATACGCAGTATTTT. Filled out from reference TRBV18 and TRBJ2-3, the complete variable domain reads NAGVMQNPRHLVRRRGQEARLRCSPMKGHSHVYWYRQLPEEGLKFMVYLQKENIIDESGMPKERFSAEFPKEGPSILRIQQVVRGDSAAYFCASSPPSNPTDTQYFGPGTRLTVL.

This clone was recorded a few times. V usage is TRBV5-1 and J usage is TRBJ2-7; 9 bases are shared with TRBD1. The CDR3 spans 16 residues. The V gene's germline CDR1 is SGHRS and CDR2 YFSETQ. V trimming: 0 bases; J trimming: 6 bases; junction bases outside the gene matches: 10. The CDR3 sequence: CASSLDHGTGRIEQYF. The CDR3 DNA reads as TGCGCCAGCAGCTTGGACCACGGGACAGGGAGGATCGAGCAGTACTTC.

The gene calls are TRBV7-2 and TRBJ2-2; maybe TRBD2 (6 bases). With 1 base removed from V and 6 bases from J, the gap between germline ends came to 15 bases. This CDR3 has 16 amino acids. The germline V gene has CDR1 SGHTA and CDR2 FQGNSA. This chain's CDR3 is CASSLVGGTPAGELFF. The CDR3 coding sequence is TGTGCCAGCAGCTTAGTGGGAGGAACCCCCGCCGGGGAGCTGTTTTTT.

This chain links TRBV2 with TRBJ2-7; D not certain. CDR1 is SNHLY, CDR2 FYNNEI, per germline. This CDR3 is 11 amino acids long. Trimming took off 6 bases at V and 0 bases at J, with 3 bases between the two ends. Written as DNA, the CDR3 is TGTGCCAGCAGCCTCTCCTACGAGCAGTACTTC. The encoded protein is CASSLSYEQYF.

The V call is TRBV27, the J call TRBJ1-6, with D perhaps matching TRBD1 (6 bases). CDR1 and CDR2 (germline): MNHEY, SMNVEV (reference sequence). V was pared by 0 bases and J by 4 bases, with 16 bases between. The CDR3 contains 18 residues. CDR3 sequence (DNA): TGTGCCAGCAGTTTATCAGGGGGTCCCCAGACATATAATTCACCCCTCCACTTT. It codes for CASSLSGGPQTYNSPLHF.

J is TRBJ1-1 and V is TRBV11-3; TRBD1 is a possible D gene (6 bases). CDR1 and CDR2 from the germline V gene are SGHNT and YENEEA. Trimming took 0 bases from V and 1 from J, leaving 9 bases between them. The CDR3 extends over 15 amino acids. For the CDR3, the DNA is TGTGCCAGCAGCTTAGAGGCGGGGGCGAACACTGAAGCTTTCTTT. It yields the protein CASSLEAGANTEAFF.

The chain uses TRBV4-1 and TRBJ1-2; D not certain. The length of the CDR3 is 14 residues. The V end was cut by 4 bases, the J end by 2 bases, with 11 bases between. Germline CDR1 reads MGHRA; CDR2 reads YSYEKL. CDR3 sequence reads: CASSPGVVNYGYTF. The CDR3, as DNA: TGCGCCAGCAGCCCGGGAGTTGTGAACTATGGCTACACCTTC.

The chain is built from TRBV21-1 and TRBJ1-2; the DNA was not compared with TRBD1, the D call given in the table. TRBV21-1 is recorded as a pseudogene. This CDR3 contains 17 residues. The CDR3 nucleotides are TGTGCCAGCAGCAAAAGGGCAGGGCCTGACGAGATGGTTGGCTACACCTTC. Its protein product is CASSKRAGPDEMVGYTF.

The chain couples TRBV4-3 to TRBJ1-5; TRBD1 matches at 9 bases. Germline V CDR1 and CDR2: LGHNA, YSLEER. V was clipped by 3 bases and J by 0 bases; unmatched bases: 0. This CDR3 has 15 amino acids. This CDR3 reads CASSQDRGSNQPQHF. The DNA for the CDR3 is TGCGCCAGCAGCCAGGACAGGGGTAGCAATCAGCCCCAGCATTTT.

The chain is built from TRBV9 and TRBJ2-1, with 7 bases lining up with TRBD2. CDR1 and CDR2 from the germline V gene are SGDLS and YYNGEE. CDR3 length: 16 residues. Trimming removed 4 bases from V and 0 bases from J; junction bases left unmatched: 7. CDR3 residues: CASSPESGASYNEQFF. The CDR3, as DNA: TGTGCCAGCAGCCCGGAAAGCGGGGCCTCCTACAATGAGCAGTTCTTC. Based on the CDR3 plus reference TRBV9 and TRBJ2-1, the full variable domain is DSGVTQTPKHLITATGQRVTLRCSPRSGDLSVYWYQQSLDQGLQFLIQYYNGEERAKGNILERFSAQQFPDLHSELNLSSLELGDSALYFCASSPESGASYNEQFFGPGTRLTVL.

The V gene is TRBV6-2 or TRBV6-3, the J gene TRBJ1-6; TRBD1 matches 9 bases. V lost 5 bases, J lost 9 bases, and 5 bases stayed unmatched. The CDR3 is 14 residues long. Looked up from germline, CDR1 is MNHEY and CDR2 is SVGEGT. Here the CDR3 reads CASSKDRGFSPLHF. The CDR3 nucleotides are TGTGCCAGCAGTAAAGACAGGGGGTTTTCACCCCTCCACTTT.

The chain links TRBV6-6 to TRBJ2-5, with 12 bases that match TRBD2. CDR1 is MNHNY and CDR2 is SVGAGI in the germline V gene (reference sequence). V lost 7 bases to trimming and J lost 2 bases; unmatched junction nucleotides: 8. The CDR3 extends over 16 amino acids. The CDR3 here is CASIWASGGGQETQYF. CDR3 bases: TGTGCCAGCATCTGGGCTAGCGGGGGGGGACAAGAGACCCAGTACTTC.

The chain couples TRBV19 to TRBJ2-7; 9 bases map to TRBD1. Trimming at V came to 5 bases and at J to 1 base, leaving 6 bases not matched to a gene. This CDR3 is 15 amino acids long. The V gene's germline CDR1 is LNHDA and CDR2 SQIVND (reference sequence). CDR3: CASSVTGTGSYEQYF. DNA for the CDR3: TGTGCCAGTAGTGTCACCGGGACAGGGTCCTACGAGCAGTACTTC.

The genes are TRBV28 and TRBJ2-3; 10 bases align to TRBD2. The germline V gene encodes CDR1 MDHEN and CDR2 SYDVKM. V was pared by 4 bases and J by 2 bases, with 12 bases of the junction left unmatched. This CDR3 contains 18 residues. The CDR3 bases are TGTGCCAGCAGTTCCCCATTAGCGGGGGGCATCCACACAGATACGCAGTATTTT. It codes for CASSSPLAGGIHTDTQYF.

This chain connects TRBV18 to TRBJ2-3, with 8 positions matching TRBD1. Germline lookup yields CDR1 KGHSH and CDR2 LQKENI. CDR3 length: 17 residues. J was trimmed by 3 bases and V by 4 bases; bases with no gene match: 12. This chain's CDR3 is CASSQAPTGVGTDTQYF. The DNA for the CDR3 is TGTGCCAGCTCACAAGCCCCGACAGGGGTGGGGACAGATACGCAGTATTTT.